There are many counts of the clone carrying this T cell receptor beta chain. These data are taken from a study of spatial heterogeneity in lung cancer. The overall study: Around two years after resection was the median timing of the follow-up PBMC samples, which were sequenced when available.

The germline V gene encodes CDR1 GTSNPN and CDR2 SVGIG (reference sequence). Unmatched junction bases numbered 8, after V lost 2 bases and J lost 5 bases. The CDR3 loop spans 15 amino acids. Each CDR3 protein gets one entry after TCRdb re-called the 5' RACE reads with MiXCR. Among roughly 70,000 distinct CDR3 sequences listed, roughly 9% were seen once. The sample's time point: blood at routine non-recurrence follow-up after resection. This receptor was identified in a female donor with early-stage non-small cell lung cancer. Sequences were derived from PBMCs, sampled at follow-up. The chain couples TRBV30 to TRBJ2-7, with TRBD1 matching over 11 bases. The DNA for the CDR3 is TGTGCCTGGAGTCCAAGGACAGGGGGCATCGACGAGCAGTACTTC. Amino acid sequence: CAWSPRTGGIDEQYF.